These 27 T cell receptor beta chains were sequenced from one sample in a study of vaccination and CD4 T cells after COVID-19. Treatment noted: approximately 9-day PBMC culture with coronavirus spike peptide pools or control peptides (ViraFEST assay). Their antigens are not known. Sequenced with the Oncomine TCR Beta short-read assay was DNA taken from cultured CD4+ T cells. TCRdb itself ran the PCR reads through MiXCR, one entry per CDR3 protein. Here the sample spans approximately 14,000 distinct CDR3 sequences, about 50% being singletons. Sequencing input: CD4+ T cells from blood, cultured in vitro. Receptor source: a human donor who had recovered from COVID-19.

The chain has TRBV29-1 and TRBJ1-2, with D possibly being TRBD1 (5 bases). Per the germline V gene, CDR1 is SQVTM and CDR2 is ANQGSEA. CDR3 size: 13 residues. V lost 3 bases, J lost 4 bases, and 12 bases lay in between. CDR3 sequence (DNA): TGCAGCGTTGATGTCGGGACGGGCTATGGCTACACCTTC. It encodes CSVDVGTGYGYTF.

Turning to this clonotype: It is likely a read error: a sequence one base away is far more abundant. The chain joins TRBV20-1 to TRBJ2-7; 8 bases fit TRBD1. The germline CDR1 and CDR2 sequences are DFQATT and SNEGSKA (reference sequence). This CDR3 contains 15 residues. Losses at the gene ends were 3 bases for V and 7 bases for J; bases not matched to a gene: 14. The CDR3 DNA sequence: TGCAGTGCTAGGATGACAGGGGATGTTGGCAATGAGCAGTACTTC. This gives the protein CSARMTGDVGNEQYF.

There are a few counts of this clonotype. The chain has TRBV7-2 and TRBJ1-2; 8 bases map to TRBD1. Germline loops: CDR1 SGHTA, CDR2 FQGNSA. The CDR3 has 14 amino acids. V dropped 5 bases and J dropped 2; count of bases not matched to a gene: 4. CDR3 nucleotides: TGTGCCAGCAGCCCCCGGACAGGGAACTATGGCTACACCTTC. Amino acid sequence: CASSPRTGNYGYTF.

The J gene is TRBJ2-7, the V gene TRBV20-1, with D tentatively TRBD1 (5 bases). In germline, CDR1 is DFQATT, CDR2 SNEGSKA (reference sequence). Trimming took 5 bases from V and 0 from J, leaving 5 bases between them. The CDR3 spans 11 residues. The CDR3 here is CSAQGSYEQYF. The CDR3, as DNA: TGCAGTGCTCAGGGCTCCTACGAGCAGTACTTC.

The chain links TRBV7-2 to TRBJ2-2, with D uncertain. This CDR3 has 13 residues. Deletions cut 2 bases from V and 2 bases from J, with 3 bases between. CDR1 is SGHTA, CDR2 FQGNSA, per germline. CDR3 region: CASSLFNTGELFF. CDR3 nucleotides: TGTGCCAGCAGCTTATTCAACACCGGGGAGCTGTTTTTT.

The V call is TRBV7-2, the J call TRBJ2-3, with TRBD2 matching over 7 bases. Per the germline V gene, CDR1 is SGHTA and CDR2 is FQGNSA. J lost 0 bases, V lost 8 bases, and 5 bases had no gene match. This CDR3 has 14 residues. Written as DNA, the CDR3 is TGTGCCAGCGGGAGGGCCTCTAGCACAGATACGCAGTATTTT. It codes for CASGRASSTDTQYF.

V usage is TRBV28 and J usage is TRBJ1-4; tentative D call: TRBD1 (6 bases). Trimming left V 2 bases short and J 8 bases short, with 21 bases between. In germline, CDR1 is MDHEN, CDR2 SYDVKM. The CDR3 has 17 amino acids. The CDR3: CASSLELAGDPGEKLFF. The CDR3 DNA reads as TGTGCCAGCAGTTTAGAGTTAGCAGGGGACCCTGGCGAAAAACTGTTTTTT.

This clonotype is labeled medium-sized. The gene calls are TRBV24-1 and TRBJ2-4; TRBD2 aligns across 8 bases. V was pared by 4 bases and J by 9 bases, with 4 bases of the junction left unmatched. The CDR3 totals 13 residues. Germline-derived CDR1 and CDR2 are KGHDR and SFDVKD. CDR3 residues: CATSESGGGIQYF. The CDR3, as DNA: TGTGCCACCAGTGAGTCGGGGGGGGGCATTCAGTACTTC.

The chain combines TRBV21-1 with TRBJ2-1; the table's D gene call, TRBD2, was not cross checked with the DNA. TRBV21-1 is recorded as a pseudogene. CDR3 length equals 18 residues. The CDR3 is CASSKHNKTSGCNNEQFF. CDR3 coding DNA: TGTGCCAGCAGCAAACATAACAAGACTAGCGGGTGCAACAATGAGCAGTTCTTC.

The chain couples TRBV11-1 to TRBJ2-3, with 8 bases matching TRBD1. The CDR3 spans 15 residues. Per germline, CDR1 SGHAT and CDR2 FQDESV (reference sequence). Unmatched junction bases numbered 8, after V lost 4 bases and J lost 5 bases. This CDR3 is CASSSSQGAVDTQYF. CDR3 DNA sequence: TGTGCCAGCAGCTCCTCTCAGGGGGCGGTAGATACGCAGTATTTT.

The chain carries TRBV7-6 and TRBJ2-3; D gene unclear. Germline V lookup: CDR1 SGHVS, CDR2 FNYEAQ. The CDR3 loop spans 14 amino acids. Deletions cut 4 bases from V and 0 bases from J, with 8 bases between. CDR3 in DNA: TGTGCCAGCAGCTCTCTGACAAGCACAGATACGCAGTATTTT. Its translation: CASSSLTSTDTQYF.

The chain couples TRBV30 to TRBJ1-1; D might be TRBD1 (6 bases). V lost 4 bases to trimming and J lost 4 bases, with 22 bases between them. This CDR3 contains 16 residues. Germline V gene data show CDR1 as GTSNPN and CDR2 as SVGIG (reference sequence). The CDR3 DNA is TGTGCCTGGAAAGCCGCTCGGGGGGCTGGGGTCACTGAAGCTTTCTTT. It specifies CAWKAARGAGVTEAFF.

The rearrangement joins TRBV7-2 to TRBJ1-5; D remains unclear. Germline values: CDR1 SGHTA, CDR2 FQGNSA. Trimming shortened V by 2 bases and J by 3 bases, and 5 bases separated the two germline ends. The CDR3 loop spans 13 amino acids. The CDR3, as DNA: TGTGCCAGCAGCTTACAAGTCAATCAGCCCCAGCATTTT. Its protein product is CASSLQVNQPQHF.

The rearrangement uses TRBV20-1 and TRBJ2-1, with 10 bases that match TRBD1. The V and J ends lost 2 bases and 8 bases, in that order; junction bases with no gene match: 18. Germline V gene lookup returns CDR1 DFQATT and CDR2 SNEGSKA (reference sequence). This CDR3 spans 18 amino acids. The CDR3 DNA is TGCAGTGCTAGAAGAGGGACAGGGGCCCTTTTGGTCCGATATGAGCAGTTCTTC. Protein sequence: CSARRGTGALLVRYEQFF.

This clonotype was recorded a few times. The rearrangement joins TRBV20-1 to TRBJ1-1, with D possibly TRBD1 on 6 matching bases. The CDR3 has 15 amino acids. Trimming removed 3 bases at V and 4 bases at J, with 18 bases between. Germline lookup yields CDR1 DFQATT and CDR2 SNEGSKA (reference sequence). CDR3 residues: CSASHNRVLSTEAFF. The CDR3 nucleotides read TGCAGTGCTAGCCATAACAGGGTCCTGAGCACTGAAGCTTTCTTT.

The V gene is TRBV20-1, the J gene TRBJ2-4, with 7 bases lining up with TRBD2. V lost 3 bases, J lost 0 bases, and 8 bases stayed unmatched. Germline CDR1 is DFQATT and CDR2 is SNEGSKA (reference sequence). The CDR3 length is 16 residues. CDR3 bases: TGCAGTGCTAGTGTTAGCGGGCAGATAGCCAAAAACATTCAGTACTTC. This codes for CSASVSGQIAKNIQYF.

The chain couples TRBV7-3 to TRBJ2-3; 7 bases map to TRBD2. This CDR3 contains 16 residues. The V gene's germline CDR1 is SGHTA and CDR2 FQGTGA. The V and J ends lost 4 bases and 1 base, in that order; junction bases with no gene match: 8. The CDR3 DNA sequence: TGTGCCAGCAGCTCTTTGGGAGGGCCCGGCACAGATACGCAGTATTTT. It translates to CASSSLGGPGTDTQYF. Based on the CDR3 plus reference TRBV7-3 and TRBJ2-3, the full variable domain is GAGVSQTPSNKVTEKGKYVELRCDPISGHTALYWYRQSLGQGPEFLIYFQGTGAADDSGLPNDRFFAVRPEGSVSTLKIQRTERGDSAVYLCASSSLGGPGTDTQYFGPGTRLTVL.

The chain is built from TRBV4-3 and TRBJ2-5; 8 nucleotides align to TRBD2. Germline-derived CDR1 and CDR2 are LGHNA and YSLEER. There are 15 residues in the CDR3. Germline trimming cut 1 base from V and 3 bases from J; bases unmatched to any gene: 4. The DNA of the CDR3 is TGCGCCAGCAGCCAAGGGTTACTAGCGGAAGAGACCCAGTACTTC. Translation gives CASSQGLLAEETQYF.

This clonotype appeared a few times. V gene TRBV12-3 or TRBV12-4 combines with J gene TRBJ1-1; 7 nucleotides align to TRBD1. The CDR3 loop spans 14 amino acids. V was clipped by 6 bases and J by 0 bases; unmatched bases: 4. In DNA, the CDR3 is TGTGCCAGCAGCGCGGGACAGATGAACACTGAAGCTTTCTTT. Protein product: CASSAGQMNTEAFF.

The chain links TRBV4-1 to TRBJ2-7; D perhaps matches TRBD1 (6 bases). Germline CDR1 is MGHRA and CDR2 is YSYEKL. Trimming took 5 bases from V and 2 from J, leaving 10 bases between them. This CDR3 contains 13 residues. The CDR3 is CASSGDNPYEQYF. CDR3 DNA sequence: TGCGCCAGCAGCGGGGACAATCCCTACGAGCAGTACTTC.

This clonotype has just one count. V is TRBV29-1 and J is TRBJ2-7, with unresolved D. CDR3 length: 11 amino acids. The germline V and J ends were trimmed by 6 bases and 6 bases, with 12 bases remaining between them. In germline, CDR1 is SQVTM, CDR2 ANQGSEA. The CDR3 coding sequence is TGCAGCGTCGGTTTTGGACGCGAGCAGTACTTC. This encodes CSVGFGREQYF.

This chain connects TRBV6-1 to TRBJ2-1; maybe TRBD2 (6 bases). V gave up 1 base and J gave up 3 bases, with 13 bases separating them. Germline values: CDR1 MNHNS, CDR2 SASEGT. This CDR3 comprises 16 residues. This chain's CDR3 is CASSEVRRGNYNEQFF. The CDR3 DNA sequence: TGTGCCAGCAGTGAAGTTCGCCGCGGGAACTACAATGAGCAGTTCTTC.

A few counts support this clonotype. The chain uses TRBV20-1 and TRBJ2-3; TRBD2 agrees at 7 bases. The CDR3 runs to 17 residues. CDR1 is DFQATT and CDR2 is SNEGSKA in the germline V gene (reference sequence). The V segment lost 6 bases and the J segment 2 bases; nucleotides outside the gene matches: 17. The CDR3 loop reads CSAKKILRESLTDTQYF. The CDR3 DNA follows: TGCAGTGCCAAAAAGATCTTGCGGGAGTCGCTCACAGATACGCAGTATTTT.

The chain employs TRBV7-2 and TRBJ2-7; D tentatively reads TRBD1 or TRBD2 (7 bases each). The CDR3 extends over 14 amino acids. V was clipped by 4 bases and J by 3 bases, with 13 bases between them. Germline V gene lookup returns CDR1 SGHTA and CDR2 FQGNSA. CDR3 sequence reads: CASSSQGGNYEQYF. The CDR3 bases are TGTGCCAGCAGCTCCCAGGGGGGGAACTACGAGCAGTACTTC.

The chain recombines TRBV20-1 with TRBJ1-2, with TRBD1 matching over 8 bases. The CDR3 covers 15 residues. J gave up 8 bases and V 0 bases, and 11 bases lay outside the gene matches. Germline V gene lookup returns CDR1 DFQATT and CDR2 SNEGSKA (reference sequence). CDR3 amino acids: CSARDRAGGRQGYTF. In DNA form, the CDR3 reads TGCAGTGCTAGAGATCGGGCAGGGGGCAGGCAAGGCTACACCTTC.

The chain combines TRBV7-9 with TRBJ2-3; TRBD2 agrees at 10 bases. Germline CDR1 is SEHNR and CDR2 is FQNEAQ (reference sequence). CDR3 size: 15 residues. Losses at the gene ends were 4 bases for V and 5 bases for J; bases not matched to a gene: 6. The CDR3 loop is CASSWASGSGDTQYF. The CDR3 DNA reads TGTGCCAGCAGCTGGGCTAGCGGGAGTGGAGATACGCAGTATTTT.

The chain recombines TRBV7-2 with TRBJ2-5; 8 bases are a match to TRBD2. V lost 6 bases and J lost 0; bases outside the gene matches: 6. CDR3 size: 15 residues. CDR1 is SGHTA and CDR2 is FQGNSA in the germline V gene. CDR3 bases: TGTGCCAGCAGTCGTAGCGGGACCCACCAAGAGACCCAGTACTTC. Translating gives CASSRSGTHQETQYF.